In its sample, the clone carrying this T cell receptor beta chain was seen once. This record belongs to a study of blood T cell repertoires in COVID-19. About the study: T cells, B-cell-depleted T cells, or PBMCs provided the cDNA or gDNA that served as material.

Trimming removed 4 bases from V and 6 bases from J; junction bases left unmatched: 6. CDR3 length: 14 amino acids. From germline, CDR1 is LNHDA and CDR2 SQIVND (reference sequence). The assay was immunoSEQ multiplex PCR, and TCRdb's table has in-frame clones only and misses some. The sample gives some 250,000 clones, 75% to 90% of which show up once; roughly 27% is in the top ten. Source material: peripheral blood. This receptor was identified in a man aged 35 to 55 with acute or convalescent COVID-19. The chain has TRBV19 and TRBJ1-2; 9 bases map to TRBD1. The CDR3 region is CASSTHRGRNGYTF. In nucleotides, the CDR3 is TGTGCCAGTAGTACTCACAGGGGGCGAAATGGCTACACCTTC. Complete variable domain (other parts from reference TRBV19 and TRBJ1-2): DGGITQSPKYLFRKEGQNVTLSCEQNLNHDAMYWYRQDPGQGLRLIYYSQIVNDFQKGDIAEGYSVSREKKESFPLTVTSAQKNPTAFYLCASSTHRGRNGYTFGSGTRLTVV.